A selection of T cell receptor beta chains follows, all from one sample in a study of PD-1 blockade in classical Hodgkin lymphoma. Clones were read by immunoSEQ multiplex PCR, and TCRdb kept only the in-frame ones, dropping some. This table has about 75,000 clones, just over 90% appearing once. The sequences come from peripheral blood mononuclear cells (PBMCs), collected at baseline. The receptor set was obtained from a human donor with classical Hodgkin lymphoma. The CDR3 runs from the conserved cysteine through the conserved F or W. The D gene is left open where the match is weak.

j_call v_call d_call cdr3_nt cdr3_aa
TRBJ2-7 TRBV6-1 NA TGTGCCAGCAGCCAAGTGGGGGGGGCTTCCTACGAGCAGTACTTC CASSQVGGASYEQYF
TRBJ1-1 TRBV30 NA TGTGCCTGGAGTACCCAACCGAACACTGAAGCTTTCTTT CAWSTQPNTEAFF
TRBJ2-7 TRBV7-3 TRBD1 TGTGCCAGCAGCTTGGACAGGGTGTACGAGCAGTACTTC CASSLDRVYEQYF
TRBJ2-7 TRBV9 TRBD1 TGTGCCAGCAGCTCCCCCGGGACAGGGTCCTACGAGCAGTACTTC CASSSPGTGSYEQYF
TRBJ1-3 TRBV27 NA TGTGCCAGCAGTGAGATAGGGGACGGAAACACCATATATTTT CASSEIGDGNTIYF
TRBJ2-3 TRBV5-6 NA TGTGCCAGCAAGGGGTCGTGGGATACGCAGTATTTT CASKGSWDTQYF
TRBJ2-1 TRBV7-9 NA TGTGCCAGCAAAGGGGATTCCTACAATGAGCAGTTCTTC CASKGDSYNEQFF
TRBJ2-1 TRBV4-2 NA TGTGCCAGCAGCCTTAACCGTCCCCCCTTTGATGAGCAGTTCTTC CASSLNRPPFDEQFF
TRBJ1-5 TRBV23-1 NA TGCGCCAGCAGTCAAGGGTACGCGGCACCAGCCAAGCCCCAGCATTTT CASSQGYAAPAKPQHF
TRBJ1-3 TRBV7-9 TRBD1 TGTGCCAGCAGCCCGACAGGGTCCGGAAACACCATATATTTT CASSPTGSGNTIYF
TRBJ2-2 TRBV15 TRBD1 TGTGCCACCAGCAGAACATGGGACAGATTTTACACCGGGGAGCTGTTTTTT CATSRTWDRFYTGELFF
TRBJ1-3 TRBV9 NA TGTGCCAGCAGCGCCGGGGACACCATATATTTT CASSAGDTIYF
TRBJ2-7 TRBV7-9 NA TGTGCCAGCAGCTTTCGGGCTCTAAACTCCTACGAGCAGTACTTC CASSFRALNSYEQYF
TRBJ2-7 TRBV2 NA TGTGCCAGCGTCGGAGGTAGTACCTTTACCTCCTACGAGCAGTACTTC CASVGGSTFTSYEQYF
TRBJ2-1 TRBV30 TRBD2 TGTGCCGGACTACTAGCGGGGGAGTACAATGAGCAGTTCTTC CAGLLAGEYNEQFF
TRBJ1-2 TRBV6-5 NA TGTGCCAGCAGTTTGCCGGGGACCGAGTATGGCTACACCTTC CASSLPGTEYGYTF
TRBJ2-3 TRBV20-1 NA TGCACCGGTCAAGATACGCAGTATTTT CTGQDTQYF
TRBJ2-7 TRBV5-6 NA TGTGCCAGCAGCTTGTCGGCAGGGGCCCGCTACGAGCAGTACTTC CASSLSAGARYEQYF